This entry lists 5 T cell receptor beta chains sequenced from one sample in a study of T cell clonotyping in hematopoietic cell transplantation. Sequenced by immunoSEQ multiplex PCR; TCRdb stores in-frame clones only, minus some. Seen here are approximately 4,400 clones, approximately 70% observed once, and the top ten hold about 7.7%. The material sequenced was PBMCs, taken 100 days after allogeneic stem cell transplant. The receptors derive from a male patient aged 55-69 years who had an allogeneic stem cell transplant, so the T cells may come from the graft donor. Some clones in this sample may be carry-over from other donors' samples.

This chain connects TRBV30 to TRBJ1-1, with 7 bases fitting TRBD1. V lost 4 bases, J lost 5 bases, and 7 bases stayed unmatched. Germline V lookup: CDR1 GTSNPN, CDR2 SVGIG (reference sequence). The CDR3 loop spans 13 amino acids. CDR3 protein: CAWTGQAYTEAFF. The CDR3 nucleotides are TGTGCCTGGACAGGACAGGCATATACTGAAGCTTTCTTT.

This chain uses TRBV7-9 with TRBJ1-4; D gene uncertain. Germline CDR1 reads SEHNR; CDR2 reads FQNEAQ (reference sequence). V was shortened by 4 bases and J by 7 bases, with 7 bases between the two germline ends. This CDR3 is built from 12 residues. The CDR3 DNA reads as TGTGCCAGCAGCTCCGTTAGTGAAAAACTGTTTTTT. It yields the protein CASSSVSEKLFF.

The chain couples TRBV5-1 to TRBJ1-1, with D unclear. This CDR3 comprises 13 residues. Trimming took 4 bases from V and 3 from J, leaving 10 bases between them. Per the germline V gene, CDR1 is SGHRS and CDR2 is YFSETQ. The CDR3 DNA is TGCGCCAGCAGCGGTCAAACGGACACTGAAGCTTTCTTT. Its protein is CASSGQTDTEAFF.

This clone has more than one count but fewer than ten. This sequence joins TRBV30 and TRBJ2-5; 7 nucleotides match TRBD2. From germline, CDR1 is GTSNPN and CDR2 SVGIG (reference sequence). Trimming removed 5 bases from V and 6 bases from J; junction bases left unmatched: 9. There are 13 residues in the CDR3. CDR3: CAWAWGGGKTQYF. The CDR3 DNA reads TGTGCCTGGGCGTGGGGGGGTGGGAAGACCCAGTACTTC.

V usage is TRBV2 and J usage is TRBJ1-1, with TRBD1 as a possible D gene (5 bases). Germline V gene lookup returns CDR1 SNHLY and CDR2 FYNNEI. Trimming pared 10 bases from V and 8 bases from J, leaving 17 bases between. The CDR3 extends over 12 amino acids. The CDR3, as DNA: TGTGCCACATACGGGACCCCGACCGAAGCTTTCTTT. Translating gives CATYGTPTEAFF.